This T cell receptor (beta chain) emerged from a study of CD8 T cells in Susac syndrome (dated by TCRdb to about 2019). Notes on the research overall: Repertoire sequencing was used to test whether CD8+ T cell activation and differentiation in Susac syndrome was antigen driven. The study compared CD8+ T cell repertoire clonality among over 9 healthy donors, approximately 14 Susac syndrome patients and 15 or so multiple sclerosis patients.

Here is what the overall study found, with its caveats: The TCR sequencing and HLA analysis was acknowledged to have included a relatively small number of individuals.

Peripheral blood CD8+ and CD4+ T cells from healthy donors, Susac syndrome patients and multiple sclerosis patients were profiled by high-throughput TCR beta sequencing. Treatment-naive patients with stable or active relapsing-remitting disease fulfilling revised McDonald criteria were used as multiple sclerosis controls. CD8+ TEMRA cells were enriched by FACS, while bulk CD8+ and CD4+ T cells were purified by magnetic negative isolation. Blood was collected in EDTA tubes and processed within 24 hours, with PBMCs isolated through density gradient centrifugation. PBMCs destined for TCR sequencing were cryopreserved in liquid nitrogen and later thawed in a 37 °C water bath. Purity of sorted or isolated CD4+, CD8+ and CD8+ TEMRA cells was at least 90%. RNA was extracted using the RNeasy kit, and about 0.45 to 1 ug of the RNA was reverse transcribed with random hexamers. The immunoSEQ multiplex PCR assay, covering 54 Vbeta and 13 Jbeta segments, was used to amplify TCR beta CDR3 regions. PCR amplification bias was corrected by using a synthetic template baseline for primer optimization and computational correction. The paper's processing steps were these. Reads were annotated to V, D and J genes according to IMGT and were analyzed with immunoSEQ Analyzer, with only productive sequences retained. Clonality was calculated as one minus the Shannon entropy normalized by log2 of the number of productive unique sequences. Public and private clones were assessed among the 100 most prevalent clones of each patient and control. Clones were defined as Susac-specific when absent from the healthy and MS cohorts, from about 1,100 published viral clones and from other ImmuneACCESS disease sequences. TCRdb reprocessed the public reads (quality trimming at Q25 with fastp, clone calling with MiXCR) and kept in-frame beta chains. A single entry per CDR3 protein holds the most common genes and DNA from its merged rows. What appears here as the V and J calls and clone size reflects TCRdb's work, not the paper's. The sample table records under 150,000 distinct CDR3 sequences; 90% to 95% of these occur just once. Jointly, the top ten make up approximately 0.24% of the sample.

Turning to this clonotype: This receptor's antigen is unknown. One base away there is no much larger clone; base qualities are not given.

CDR1 is given as MNHEY and CDR2 as SMNVEV, both from the germline V gene (reference sequence). Trimming removed 5 bases from V and 8 bases from J; the gene matches leave 8 bases unexplained. Taken from cysteine to phenylalanine, the CDR3 has 14 residues. Just CDR3 DNA is preserved here, 42 bases in frame from base 1. The sequencing sample was made of CD8+ T cells from PBMCs. The chain was built from TRBV27 and TRBJ2-7; 11 of the junction bases match TRBD2. This receptor was taken from a human donor with multiple sclerosis. Here the CDR3 is given as CASSMGTSGLQQYF. The nucleotide sequence reads as follows: TGTGCCAGCAGTATGGGGACTAGCGGCCTCCAGCAGTACTTC.